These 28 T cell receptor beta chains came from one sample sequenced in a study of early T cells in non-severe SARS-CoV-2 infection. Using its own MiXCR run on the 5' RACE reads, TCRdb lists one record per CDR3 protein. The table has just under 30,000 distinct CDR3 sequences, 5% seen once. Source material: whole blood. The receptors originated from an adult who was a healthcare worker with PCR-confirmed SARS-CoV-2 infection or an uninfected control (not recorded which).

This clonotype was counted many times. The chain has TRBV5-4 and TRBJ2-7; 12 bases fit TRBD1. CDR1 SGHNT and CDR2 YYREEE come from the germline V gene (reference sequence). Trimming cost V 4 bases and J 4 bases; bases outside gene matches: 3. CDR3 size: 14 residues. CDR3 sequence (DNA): TGTGCCAGCAGCGGGACAGGGGGCAAGTACGAGCAGTACTTC. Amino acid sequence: CASSGTGGKYEQYF. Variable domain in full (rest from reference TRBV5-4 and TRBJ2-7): ETGVTQSPTHLIKTRGQQVTLRCSSQSGHNTVSWYQQALGQGPQFIFQYYREEENGRGNFPPRFSGLQFPNYSSELNVNALELDDSALYLCASSGTGGKYEQYFGPGTRLTVT.

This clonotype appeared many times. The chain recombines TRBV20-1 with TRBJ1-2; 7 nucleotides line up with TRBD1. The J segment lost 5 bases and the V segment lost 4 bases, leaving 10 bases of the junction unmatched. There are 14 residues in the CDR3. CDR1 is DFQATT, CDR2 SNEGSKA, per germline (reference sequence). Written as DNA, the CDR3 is TGCAGTGCTATGCGACAGGGAATCAAGTATGGCTACACCTTC. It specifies CSAMRQGIKYGYTF.

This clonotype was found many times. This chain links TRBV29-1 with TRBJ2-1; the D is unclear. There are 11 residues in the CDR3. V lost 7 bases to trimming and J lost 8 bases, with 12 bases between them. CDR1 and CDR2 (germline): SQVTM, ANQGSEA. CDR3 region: CSAAPSHEQFF. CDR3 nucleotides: TGCAGCGCCGCCCCGTCCCATGAGCAGTTCTTC.

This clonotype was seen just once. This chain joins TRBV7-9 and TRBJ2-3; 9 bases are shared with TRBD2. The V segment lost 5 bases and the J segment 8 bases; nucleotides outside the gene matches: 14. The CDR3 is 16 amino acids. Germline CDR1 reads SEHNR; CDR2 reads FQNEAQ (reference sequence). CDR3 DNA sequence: TGTGCCAGCAGCCCCATTAGCGGGGGCCCAGGTGGTACGCAGTATTTT. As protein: CASSPISGGPGGTQYF.

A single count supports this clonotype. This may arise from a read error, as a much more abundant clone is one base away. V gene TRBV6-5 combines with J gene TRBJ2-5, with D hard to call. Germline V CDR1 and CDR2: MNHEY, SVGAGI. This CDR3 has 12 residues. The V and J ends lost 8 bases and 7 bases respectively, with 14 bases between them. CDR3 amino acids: CASLRGSGTQYF. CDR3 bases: TGTGCCAGCCTCCGAGGCTCCGGGACCCAGTACTTC.

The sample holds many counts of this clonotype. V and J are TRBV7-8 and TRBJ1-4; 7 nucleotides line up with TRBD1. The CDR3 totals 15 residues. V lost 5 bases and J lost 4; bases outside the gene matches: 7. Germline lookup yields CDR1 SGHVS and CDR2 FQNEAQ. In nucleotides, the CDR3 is TGTGCCAGCAGCCTAGGGACAGCTCATAATGAAAAACTGTTTTTT. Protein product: CASSLGTAHNEKLFF. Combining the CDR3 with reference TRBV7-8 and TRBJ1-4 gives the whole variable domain GAGVSQSPRYKVAKRGQDVALRCDPISGHVSLFWYQQALGQGPEFLTYFQNEAQLDKSGLPSDRFFAERPEGSVSTLKIQRTQQEDSAVYLCASSLGTAHNEKLFFGSGTQLSVL.

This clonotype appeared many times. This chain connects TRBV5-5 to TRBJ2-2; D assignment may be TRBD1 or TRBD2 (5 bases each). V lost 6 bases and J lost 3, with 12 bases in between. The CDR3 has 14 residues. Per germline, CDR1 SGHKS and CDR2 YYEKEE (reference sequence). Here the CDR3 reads CASIRDPYTGELFF. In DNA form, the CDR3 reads TGTGCCAGCATTCGGGACCCCTACACCGGGGAGCTGTTTTTT.

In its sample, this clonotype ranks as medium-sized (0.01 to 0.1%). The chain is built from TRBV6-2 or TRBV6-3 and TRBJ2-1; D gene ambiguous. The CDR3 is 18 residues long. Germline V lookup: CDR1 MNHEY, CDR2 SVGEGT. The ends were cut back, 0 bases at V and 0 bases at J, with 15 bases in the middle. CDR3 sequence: CASSYSPRHSSSYNEQFF. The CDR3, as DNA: TGTGCCAGCAGTTACTCCCCTAGACACTCGAGCTCCTACAATGAGCAGTTCTTC.

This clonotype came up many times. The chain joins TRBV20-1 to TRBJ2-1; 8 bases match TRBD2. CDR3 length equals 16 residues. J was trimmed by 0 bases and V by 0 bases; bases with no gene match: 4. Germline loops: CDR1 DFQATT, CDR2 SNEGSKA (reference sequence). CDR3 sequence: CSARDQLAASYNEQFF. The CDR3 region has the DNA TGCAGTGCTAGAGATCAACTAGCGGCCTCCTACAATGAGCAGTTCTTC.

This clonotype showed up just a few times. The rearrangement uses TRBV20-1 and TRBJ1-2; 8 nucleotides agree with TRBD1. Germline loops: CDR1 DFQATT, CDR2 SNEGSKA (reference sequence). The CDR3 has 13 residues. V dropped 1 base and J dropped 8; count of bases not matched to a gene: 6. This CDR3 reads CSARVGTGLGYTF. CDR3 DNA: TGCAGTGCTAGAGTGGGGACAGGTCTCGGCTACACCTTC.

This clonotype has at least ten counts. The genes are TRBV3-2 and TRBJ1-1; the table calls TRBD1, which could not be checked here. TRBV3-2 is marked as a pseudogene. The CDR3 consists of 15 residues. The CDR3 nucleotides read TGTGCCAGCAGCCAAGATCGCAGGGGCGCACCTGAAGCTTTCTTT. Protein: CASSQDRRGAPEAFF.

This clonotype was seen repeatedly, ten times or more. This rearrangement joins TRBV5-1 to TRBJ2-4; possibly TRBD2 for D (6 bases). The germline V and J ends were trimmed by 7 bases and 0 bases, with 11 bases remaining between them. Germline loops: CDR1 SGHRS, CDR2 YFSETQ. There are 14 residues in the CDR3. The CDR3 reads CASFGEVAKNIQYF. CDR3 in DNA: TGCGCCAGCTTCGGGGAGGTAGCCAAAAACATTCAGTACTTC.

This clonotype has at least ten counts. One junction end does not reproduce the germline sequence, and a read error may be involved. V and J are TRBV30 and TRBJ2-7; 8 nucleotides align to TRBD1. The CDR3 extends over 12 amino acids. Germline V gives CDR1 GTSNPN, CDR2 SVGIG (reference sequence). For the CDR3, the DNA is TGTGCCTGGTCCAAAACAGGGACAGGAATACGATTC. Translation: CAWSKTGTGIRF.

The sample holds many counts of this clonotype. The CDR3 sequence: CASSRGEAGELFF. The CDR3 DNA sequence: TGCGCCAGCAGTAGGGGGGAGGCCGGGGAGCTGTTTTTT. The gene calls are TRBV10-1 and TRBJ2-2; D possibly matches TRBD1 or TRBD2 (6 bases each). The CDR3 consists of 13 residues. The V and J ends lost 5 bases and 6 bases respectively, with 10 bases between them. Looked up from germline, CDR1 is WNHNN and CDR2 is SYGVQD (reference sequence).

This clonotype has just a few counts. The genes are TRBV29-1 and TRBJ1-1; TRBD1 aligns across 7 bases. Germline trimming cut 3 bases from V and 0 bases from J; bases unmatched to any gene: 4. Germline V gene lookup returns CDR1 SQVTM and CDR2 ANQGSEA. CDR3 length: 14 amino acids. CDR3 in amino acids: CSVDRGGMNTEAFF. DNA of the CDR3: TGCAGCGTTGACAGGGGGGGTATGAACACTGAAGCTTTCTTT.

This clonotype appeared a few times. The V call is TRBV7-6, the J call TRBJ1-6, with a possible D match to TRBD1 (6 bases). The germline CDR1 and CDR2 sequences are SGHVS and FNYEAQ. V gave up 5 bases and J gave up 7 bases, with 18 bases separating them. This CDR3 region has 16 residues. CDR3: CASSPQGGVYNSPLHF. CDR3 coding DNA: TGTGCCAGCAGCCCACAGGGAGGTGTATACAATTCACCCCTCCACTTT.

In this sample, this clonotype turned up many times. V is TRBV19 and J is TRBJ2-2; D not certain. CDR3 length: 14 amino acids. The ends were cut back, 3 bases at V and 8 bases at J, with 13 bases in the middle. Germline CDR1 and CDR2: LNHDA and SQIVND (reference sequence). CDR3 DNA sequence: TGTGCCAGTAGTATCTTCTGGGGTTCGGGGGAGCTGTTTTTT. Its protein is CASSIFWGSGELFF.

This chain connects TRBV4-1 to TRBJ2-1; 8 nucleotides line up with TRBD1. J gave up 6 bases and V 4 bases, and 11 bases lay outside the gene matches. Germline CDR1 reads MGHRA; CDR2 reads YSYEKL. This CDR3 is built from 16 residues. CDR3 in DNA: TGCGCCAGCAGCCCCGCCGGACAGGGTGGTCGCAATGAGCAGTTCTTC. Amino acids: CASSPAGQGGRNEQFF.

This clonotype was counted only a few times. DNA of the CDR3: TGCGCCAGCACCTTAACGGAAGCTCCTGAGCAGTTCTTC. It yields the protein CASTLTEAPEQFF. The rearrangement links TRBV5-1 to TRBJ2-1; no clear D gene. The ends were cut back, 6 bases at V and 9 bases at J, with 16 bases in the middle. The length of the CDR3 is 13 residues. CDR1 SGHRS and CDR2 YFSETQ come from the germline V gene.

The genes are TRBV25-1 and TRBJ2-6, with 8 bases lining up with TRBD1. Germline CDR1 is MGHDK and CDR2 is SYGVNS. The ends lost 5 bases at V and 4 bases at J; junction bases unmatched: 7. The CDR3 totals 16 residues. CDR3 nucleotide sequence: TGTGCCAGCAGTCTTCGACAGGGGTTCGGGGCCAACGTCCTGACTTTC. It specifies CASSLRQGFGANVLTF.

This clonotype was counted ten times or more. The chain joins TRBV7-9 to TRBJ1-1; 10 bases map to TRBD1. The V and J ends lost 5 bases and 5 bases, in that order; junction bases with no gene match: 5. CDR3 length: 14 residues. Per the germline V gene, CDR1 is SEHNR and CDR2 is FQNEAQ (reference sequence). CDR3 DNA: TGTGCCAGCAGCCCCGACAGGGGGCTTACTGAAGCTTTCTTT. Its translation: CASSPDRGLTEAFF.

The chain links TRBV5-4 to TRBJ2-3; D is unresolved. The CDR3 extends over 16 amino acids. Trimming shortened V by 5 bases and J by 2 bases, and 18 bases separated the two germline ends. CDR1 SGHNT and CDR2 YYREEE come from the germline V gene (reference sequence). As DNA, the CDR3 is TGTGCCAGCAGTACCGGGCGAGCCCAATCCACAGATACGCAGTATTTT. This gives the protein CASSTGRAQSTDTQYF. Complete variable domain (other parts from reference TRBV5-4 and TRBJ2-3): ETGVTQSPTHLIKTRGQQVTLRCSSQSGHNTVSWYQQALGQGPQFIFQYYREEENGRGNFPPRFSGLQFPNYSSELNVNALELDDSALYLCASSTGRAQSTDTQYFGPGTRLTVL.

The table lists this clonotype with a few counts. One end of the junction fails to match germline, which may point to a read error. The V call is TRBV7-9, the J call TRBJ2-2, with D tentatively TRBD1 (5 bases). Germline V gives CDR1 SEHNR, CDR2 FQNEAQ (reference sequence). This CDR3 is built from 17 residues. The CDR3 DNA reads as TGTGTCAGCAGATCAACCGAGACAGTTATTAACACCGGGGAGCTGTTTTTT. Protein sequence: CVSRSTETVINTGELFF.

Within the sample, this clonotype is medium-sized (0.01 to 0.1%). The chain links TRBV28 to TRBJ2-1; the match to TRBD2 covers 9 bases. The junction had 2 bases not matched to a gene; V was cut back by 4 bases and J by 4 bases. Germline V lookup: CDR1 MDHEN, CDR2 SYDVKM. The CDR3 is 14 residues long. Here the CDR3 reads CASSYSGGYNEQFF. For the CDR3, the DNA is TGTGCCAGCAGTTATAGCGGGGGTTACAATGAGCAGTTCTTC. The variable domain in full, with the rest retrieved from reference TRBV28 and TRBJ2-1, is DVKVTQSSRYLVKRTGEKVFLECVQDMDHENMFWYRQDPGLGLRLIYFSYDVKMKEKGDIPEGYSVSREKKERFSLILESASTNQTSMYLCASSYSGGYNEQFFGPGTRLTVL.

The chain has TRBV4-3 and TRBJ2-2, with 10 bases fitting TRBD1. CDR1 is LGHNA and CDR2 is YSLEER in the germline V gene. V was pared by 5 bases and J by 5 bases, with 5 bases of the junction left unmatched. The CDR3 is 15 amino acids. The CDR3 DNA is TGCGCCAGCAGCTCCCGGGACAGGGGAACCGGGGAGCTGTTTTTT. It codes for CASSSRDRGTGELFF.

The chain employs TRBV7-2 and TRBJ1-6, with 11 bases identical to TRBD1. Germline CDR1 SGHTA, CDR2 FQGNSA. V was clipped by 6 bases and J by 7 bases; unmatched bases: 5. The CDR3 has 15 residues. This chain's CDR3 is CASREDRGRNSPLHF. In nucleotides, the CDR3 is TGTGCCAGCAGAGAGGACAGGGGGCGGAATTCACCCCTCCACTTT. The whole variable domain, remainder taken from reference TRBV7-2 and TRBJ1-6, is GAGVSQSPSNKVTEKGKDVELRCDPISGHTALYWYRQSLGQGLEFLIYFQGNSAPDKSGLPSDRFSAERTGGSVSTLTIQRTQQEDSAVYLCASREDRGRNSPLHFGNGTRLTVT.

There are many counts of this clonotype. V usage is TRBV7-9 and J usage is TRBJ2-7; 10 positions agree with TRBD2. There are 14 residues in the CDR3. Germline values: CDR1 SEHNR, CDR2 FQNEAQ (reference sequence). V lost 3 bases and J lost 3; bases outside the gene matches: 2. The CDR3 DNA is TGTGCCAGCAGCTTTGCTAGCGGGGGCTACGAGCAGTACTTC. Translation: CASSFASGGYEQYF. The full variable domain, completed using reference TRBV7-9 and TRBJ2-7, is DTGVSQNPRHKITKRGQNVTFRCDPISEHNRLYWYRQTLGQGPEFLTYFQNEAQLEKSRLLSDRFSAERPKGSFSTLEIQRTEQGDSAMYLCASSFASGGYEQYFGPGTRLTVT.

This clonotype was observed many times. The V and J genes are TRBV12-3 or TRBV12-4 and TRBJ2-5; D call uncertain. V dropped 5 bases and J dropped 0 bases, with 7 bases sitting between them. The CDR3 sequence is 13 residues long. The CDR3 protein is CASSPENQETQYF. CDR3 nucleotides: TGTGCCAGCAGTCCCGAGAACCAAGAGACCCAGTACTTC.